These 10 T cell receptor beta chains came from one sample sequenced in a study of human T cells and chemical hapten exposure. Noted time point: patch test 1, 2 weeks after DPC sensitization. The treatment is: therapeutic diphenylcyclopropenone sensitization with weekly scalp DPC. MiXCR, run by TCRdb on the RACE reads, gives a single entry per CDR3 protein. Among 300,000 to 350,000 distinct CDR3 sequences listed, around 7% were seen once. This material consisted of whole blood, taken in connection with sensitization to the hapten diphenylcyclopropenone (DPC). These receptors all stem from a woman under 30 with alopecia areata. Some clones in this sample may be carry-over from other donors' samples.

There are a few counts of this clonotype. The rearrangement uses TRBV7-2 and TRBJ1-4; no clear D. V was clipped by 5 bases and J by 4 bases, with 17 bases between them. Germline loops: CDR1 SGHTA, CDR2 FQGNSA. The CDR3 is made up of 16 amino acids. The CDR3 DNA is TGTGCCAGCAGCATCGGTGCAGGTGACATTAATGAAAAACTGTTTTTT. The encoded protein is CASSIGAGDINEKLFF.

The chain employs TRBV6-2 or TRBV6-3 and TRBJ2-6; no reliable D call. The CDR3 runs 14 residues. Germline values: CDR1 MNHEY, CDR2 SVGEGT. V was pared by 7 bases and J by 0 bases, with 7 bases between. In DNA form, the CDR3 reads TGTGCCAGCATGCACGCCTCTGGGGCCAACGTCCTGACTTTC. Translating it yields CASMHASGANVLTF.

There are a few counts of this clonotype. The gene calls are TRBV12-3 or TRBV12-4 and TRBJ2-2, with a tentative D call TRBD2 (6 bases). V was pared by 5 bases and J by 1 base, with 14 bases between. This CDR3 comprises 16 residues. CDR3 coding DNA: TGTGCCAGCAGTCCAACCGGGAGCTTGAACACCGGGGAGCTGTTTTTT. Protein product: CASSPTGSLNTGELFF.

This clonotype was counted many times. The V call is TRBV7-9, the J call TRBJ2-1; D perhaps matches TRBD2 (5 bases). The germline V gene has CDR1 SEHNR and CDR2 FQNEAQ (reference sequence). CDR3 size: 12 residues. V lost 4 bases, J lost 13 bases, and 14 bases lay in between. The CDR3 nucleotides are TGTGCCAGCAGCTACGACTACCGGTCCCAGTTCTTC. Translated, it gives CASSYDYRSQFF.

The table lists this clonotype with a few counts. The chain has TRBV6-5 and TRBJ1-6, with D possibly matching TRBD1 (6 bases). V was pared by 4 bases and J by 10 bases, with 20 bases between. CDR3 length: 16 amino acids. Per germline, CDR1 MNHEY and CDR2 SVGAGI. The CDR3 loop reads CASSFLQGRSGSPLHF. The CDR3 region has the DNA TGTGCCAGCAGTTTCCTACAGGGTCGGTCAGGCTCACCCCTCCACTTT.

The V and J genes are TRBV12-3 or TRBV12-4 and TRBJ2-3, with D perhaps matching TRBD2 (7 bases). V lost 6 bases to trimming and J lost 9 bases, with 16 bases between them. This CDR3 spans 13 amino acids. CDR3 in amino acids: CASSLAGGPTQYF. The DNA of the CDR3 is TGTGCCAGCAGCCTGGCCGGGGGGCCGACGCAGTATTTT.

This clonotype was detected a few times. The chain recombines TRBV20-1 with TRBJ2-6; D ambiguous. This CDR3 has 14 amino acids. V was cut by 6 bases and J by 4 bases, with 13 bases left in between. Germline V lookup: CDR1 DFQATT, CDR2 SNEGSKA (reference sequence). The chain's CDR3 is CSAEQDRGANVLTF. In DNA, the CDR3 is TGCAGTGCCGAGCAGGATCGGGGGGCCAACGTCCTGACTTTC.

The chain is built from TRBV6-2 or TRBV6-3 and TRBJ1-1; unclear D gene. Germline V gives CDR1 MNHEY, CDR2 SVGEGT. This CDR3 has 11 amino acids. The ends were cut back, 7 bases at V and 7 bases at J, with 10 bases in the middle. CDR3 coding DNA: TGTGCCAGCACCCGATCCAGTGAAGCTTTCTTT. Translating it yields CASTRSSEAFF.

Note on this clonotype: This may come from a read error, since a much larger clone is one base off. V is TRBV2 and J is TRBJ1-5; D ambiguous. The length of the CDR3 is 13 residues. The V end lost 8 bases, the J end lost 3 bases, and 11 bases lay between the germline ends. Germline V gene lookup returns CDR1 SNHLY and CDR2 FYNNEI. CDR3 protein: CASSPENNQPQHF. In DNA form, the CDR3 reads TGTGCCAGCTCCCCTGAAAACAATCAGCCCCAGCATTTT. Looking up the rest from reference TRBV2 and TRBJ1-5 gives the full variable domain: EPEVTQTPSHQVTQMGQEVILRCVPISNHLYFYWYRQILGQKVEFLVSFYNNEISEKSEIFDDQFSVERPDGSNFTLKIRSTKLEDSAMYFCASSPENNQPQHFGDGTRLSIL.

The chain carries TRBV15 and TRBJ1-2; D is undetermined. Germline V gene sequence: CDR1 LNHNV, CDR2 YYDKDF (reference sequence). The CDR3 is made up of 13 amino acids. Deletions cut 0 bases from V and 13 bases from J, with 15 bases between. Here the CDR3 DNA reads TGTGCCACCAGCAGAGATAGGGCGCTCGGTTTCACCTTC. Its translation is CATSRDRALGFTF.